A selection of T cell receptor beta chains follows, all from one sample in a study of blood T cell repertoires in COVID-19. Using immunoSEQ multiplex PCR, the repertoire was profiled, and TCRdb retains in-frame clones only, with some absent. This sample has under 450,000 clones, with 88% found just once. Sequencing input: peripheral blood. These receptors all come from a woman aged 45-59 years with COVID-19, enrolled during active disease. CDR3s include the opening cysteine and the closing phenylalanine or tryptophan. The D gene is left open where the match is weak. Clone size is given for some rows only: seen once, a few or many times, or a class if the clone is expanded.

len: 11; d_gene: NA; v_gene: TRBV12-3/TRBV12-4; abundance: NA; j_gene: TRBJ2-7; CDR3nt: TGTGCCAGCAGTTTGTCCAACGAGCAGTACTTC; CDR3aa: CASSLSNEQYF
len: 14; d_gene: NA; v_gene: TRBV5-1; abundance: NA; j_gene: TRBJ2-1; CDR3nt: TGCGCCTCTACCCAGGGGACGTCCTACAATGAGCAGTTCTTC; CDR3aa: CASTQGTSYNEQFF
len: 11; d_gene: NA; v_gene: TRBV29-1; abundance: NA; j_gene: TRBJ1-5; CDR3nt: TGCAGCGTTGGAGGCAATCAGCCCCAGCATTTT; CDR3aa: CSVGGNQPQHF
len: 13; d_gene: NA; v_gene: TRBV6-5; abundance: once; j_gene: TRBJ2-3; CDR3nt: TGTGCCAGCATGGGCAGGAGCACAGATACGCAGTATTTT; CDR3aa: CASMGRSTDTQYF
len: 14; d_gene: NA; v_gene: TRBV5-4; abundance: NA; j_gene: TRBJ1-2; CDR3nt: TGTGCCAGCAGCTCATTGACAGCTAACTATGGCTACACCTTC; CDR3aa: CASSSLTANYGYTF
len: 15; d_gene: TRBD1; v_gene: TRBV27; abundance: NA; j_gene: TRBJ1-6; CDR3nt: TGTGCCAGCAGTCCTAACAGGGGGGGTAATTCACCCCTCCACTTT; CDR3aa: CASSPNRGGNSPLHF
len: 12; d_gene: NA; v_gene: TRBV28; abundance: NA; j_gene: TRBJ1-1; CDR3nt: TGTGCCAGCACCCAAGGGGAGGGGGAGGCTTTCTTT; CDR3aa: CASTQGEGEAFF
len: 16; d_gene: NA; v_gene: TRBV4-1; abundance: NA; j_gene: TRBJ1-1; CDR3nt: TGCGCCAGCACCATACGGGCGGGAAACCCGAACACTGAAGCTTTCTTT; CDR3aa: CASTIRAGNPNTEAFF
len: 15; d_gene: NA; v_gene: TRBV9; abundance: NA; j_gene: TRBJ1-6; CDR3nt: TGTGCCAGCAGCCTACAGGGCCACTATAATTCACCCCTCCACTTT; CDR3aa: CASSLQGHYNSPLHF
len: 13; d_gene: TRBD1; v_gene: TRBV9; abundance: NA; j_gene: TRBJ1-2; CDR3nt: TGTGCCAGCAGCGTAGGACAGGGAGGAGGCTACACCTTC; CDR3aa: CASSVGQGGGYTF
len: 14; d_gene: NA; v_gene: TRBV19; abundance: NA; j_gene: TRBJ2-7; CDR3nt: TGTGCCAGTAGTATAGTTGGCGGCTCCTACGAGCAGTACTTC; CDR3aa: CASSIVGGSYEQYF
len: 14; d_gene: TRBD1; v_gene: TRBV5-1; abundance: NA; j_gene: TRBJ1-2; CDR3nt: TGCGCCAGCAGCTTCTCTCAGGGGGACTATGGCTACACCTTC; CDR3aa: CASSFSQGDYGYTF
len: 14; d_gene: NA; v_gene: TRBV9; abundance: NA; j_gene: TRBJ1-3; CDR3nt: TGTGCCAGCAGCGTAGTTGGAGACCAAGGCACCATATATTTT; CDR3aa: CASSVVGDQGTIYF
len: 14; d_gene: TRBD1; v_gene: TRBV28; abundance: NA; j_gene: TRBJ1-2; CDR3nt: TGTGCCAGCAGTTCGACAGGGACGGCTTCAGGCTACACCTTC; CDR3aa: CASSSTGTASGYTF
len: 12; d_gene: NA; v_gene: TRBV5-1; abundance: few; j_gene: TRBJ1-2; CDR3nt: TGCGCCAGCAGCTTTTCCGGGGGAGGCTACACCTTC; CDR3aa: CASSFSGGGYTF
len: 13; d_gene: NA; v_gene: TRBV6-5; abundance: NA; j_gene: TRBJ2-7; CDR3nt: TGTGCCAGCAGACTACAGGGCTCCTACGAGCAGTACTTC; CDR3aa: CASRLQGSYEQYF
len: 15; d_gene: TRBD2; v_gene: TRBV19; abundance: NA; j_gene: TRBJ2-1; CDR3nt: TGTGCCAGTAGTCCAGGGCGGGGGAGGGGCAATGAGCAGTTCTTC; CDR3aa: CASSPGRGRGNEQFF
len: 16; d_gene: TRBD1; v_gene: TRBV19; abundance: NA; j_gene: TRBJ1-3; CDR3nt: TGTGCCAGTAGTGACACCGGGACAGCGAATGGAAACACCATATATTTT; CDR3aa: CASSDTGTANGNTIYF
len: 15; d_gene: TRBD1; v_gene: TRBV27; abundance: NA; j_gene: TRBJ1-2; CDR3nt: TGTGCCAGCAGCACCAACAGGGGGACTAACTATGGCTACACCTTC; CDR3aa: CASSTNRGTNYGYTF
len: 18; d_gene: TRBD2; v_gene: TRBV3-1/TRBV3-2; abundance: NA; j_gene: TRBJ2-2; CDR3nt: TGTGCCAGCAGCCCACTTACTCCTAGCGGGGGCTACACCGGGGAGCTGTTTTTT; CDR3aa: CASSPLTPSGGYTGELFF
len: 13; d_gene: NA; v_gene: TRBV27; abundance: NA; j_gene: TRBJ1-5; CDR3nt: TGTGCCAGCAGTTTATCACAGGGACAGCCCCAGCATTTT; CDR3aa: CASSLSQGQPQHF
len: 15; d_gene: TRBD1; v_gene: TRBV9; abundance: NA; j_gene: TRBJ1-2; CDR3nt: TGTGCCAGCAGCTCGTGGACAGGGGCTAACTATGGCTACACCTTC; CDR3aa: CASSSWTGANYGYTF
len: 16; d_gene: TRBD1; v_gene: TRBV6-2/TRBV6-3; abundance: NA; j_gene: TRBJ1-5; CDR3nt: TGTGCCAGCAGTTCGGACAGGGTTGATAGCAATCAGCCCCAGCATTTT; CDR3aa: CASSSDRVDSNQPQHF
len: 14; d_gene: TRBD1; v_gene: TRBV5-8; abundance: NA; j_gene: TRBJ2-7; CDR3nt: TGTGCCAGCAGCCCCGGACAGGCACCTTACGAGCAGTACTTC; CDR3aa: CASSPGQAPYEQYF
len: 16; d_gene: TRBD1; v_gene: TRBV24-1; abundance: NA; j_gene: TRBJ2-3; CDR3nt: TGTGCCACCAGTGATTACTTGGGACAGGGAACAGATACGCAGTATTTT; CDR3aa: CATSDYLGQGTDTQYF
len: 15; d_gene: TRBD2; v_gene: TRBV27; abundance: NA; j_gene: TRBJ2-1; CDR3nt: TGTGCCAGCAGTCCGCAAAGCGGGGGGTACAATGAGCAGTTCTTC; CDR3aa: CASSPQSGGYNEQFF
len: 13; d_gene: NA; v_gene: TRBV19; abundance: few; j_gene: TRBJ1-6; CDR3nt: TGTGCCAGTAGCCCCTCGGGGAATTCACCCCTCCACTTT; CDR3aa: CASSPSGNSPLHF
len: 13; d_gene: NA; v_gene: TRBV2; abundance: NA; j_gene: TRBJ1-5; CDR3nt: TGTGCCAGCAGAGGGCAGGGTAATCAGCCCCAGCATTTT; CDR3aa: CASRGQGNQPQHF
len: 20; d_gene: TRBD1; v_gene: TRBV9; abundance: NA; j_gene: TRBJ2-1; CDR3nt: TGTGCCAGCAGCGTAGACGTCGGGACAGGGAGGTTAGGAGGGTCGAATGAGCAGTTCTTC; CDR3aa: CASSVDVGTGRLGGSNEQFF
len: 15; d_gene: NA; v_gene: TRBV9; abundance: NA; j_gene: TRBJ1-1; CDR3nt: TGTGCCAGCAGCGCCCTACAGGGAGGGTACACTGAAGCTTTCTTT; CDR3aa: CASSALQGGYTEAFF